This entry lists 23 T cell receptor beta chains sequenced from one sample in a study of cytotoxic CD8 clonotypes in ibrutinib-treated CLL. The assay was immunoSEQ multiplex PCR, and TCRdb's table has in-frame clones only and misses some. This sample yields over 120,000 clones, of which over 75% are seen a single time; 6% to 9.5% belongs to the top ten. This sample comprised PBMCs, obtained after 36 months of ibrutinib treatment. Source of these receptors: a human donor with chronic lymphocytic leukemia.

The rearrangement links TRBV5-1 to TRBJ2-7; tentatively, D is TRBD1 or TRBD2 (7 bases each). This CDR3 is 15 amino acids long. V lost 4 bases and J 0 bases, leaving 14 bases between the germline ends. Germline V gene data show CDR1 as SGHRS and CDR2 as YFSETQ. CDR3 loop: CASSAGGAFSYEQYF. CDR3 sequence (DNA): TGCGCCAGCAGCGCAGGGGGGGCCTTCTCCTACGAGCAGTACTTC.

A remark on this clone: At one end the junction does not follow the germline gene, possibly because of a read error. This rearrangement joins TRBV19 to TRBJ2-3, with 13 bases that match TRBD2. This CDR3 has 15 residues. CDR1 LNHDA and CDR2 SQIVND come from the germline V gene (reference sequence). The CDR3 region is CASSMGLAGTDAQYF. In nucleotides, the CDR3 is TGTGCCAGTAGTATGGGACTAGCGGGGACAGATGCGCAGTATTTT.

The chain is built from TRBV21-1 and TRBJ1-6; the table's D gene call, TRBD1, was not cross checked with the DNA. TRBV21-1 is described as a pseudogene. The CDR3 is made up of 14 amino acids. The CDR3 DNA reads TGTGCCAGCAGCACCGACAGGGGTAATTCACCCCTCCACTTT. Protein sequence: CASSTDRGNSPLHF.

To note about this clone: A junction boundary mismatches the germline segment, possibly from a read error. CDR3: CASSHLVAGYTF. The CDR3 DNA follows: TGTGCCAGCAGCCACCTCGTCGCTGGCTACACCTTC. The chain has TRBV4-1 and TRBJ1-2, with unresolved D. Germline values: CDR1 MGHRA, CDR2 YSYEKL. The CDR3 runs to 12 residues.

This clone was seen once. V gene TRBV12-5 combines with J gene TRBJ2-5; D might be TRBD1 or TRBD2, each matching 6 bases. V lost 3 bases to trimming and J lost 5 bases, with 13 bases between them. The CDR3 covers 14 residues. Germline values: CDR1 LGHNT, CDR2 FRNRAP. CDR3 DNA: TGTGCTAGTGGTTTTCAACTAGGGGGGGAGACCCAGTACTTC. It translates to CASGFQLGGETQYF. Together with reference TRBV12-5 and TRBJ2-5, the CDR3 gives the full variable domain: DARVTQTPRHKVTEMGQEVTMRCQPILGHNTVFWYRQTMMQGLELLAYFRNRAPLDDSGMPKDRFSAEMPDATLATLKIQPSEPRDSAVYFCASGFQLGGETQYFGPGTRLLVL.

This chain links TRBV2 with TRBJ2-5; 13 bases match TRBD2. The CDR3 runs to 15 residues. CDR1 is SNHLY, CDR2 FYNNEI, per germline. V lost 7 bases, J lost 5 bases, and 7 bases stayed unmatched. The CDR3 protein is CASNRLAGGWETQYF. CDR3 nucleotides: TGTGCCAGCAACCGACTAGCGGGAGGTTGGGAGACCCAGTACTTC.

This clone has more than one count but fewer than ten. This chain joins TRBV11-2 and TRBJ1-4; D remains ambiguous. The CDR3 runs 13 residues. Germline lookup yields CDR1 SGHAT and CDR2 FQNNGV. Trimming stripped 5 bases from V and 10 bases from J, with 14 bases between. The CDR3 reads CASSPVEVGKLFF. In nucleotides, the CDR3 is TGTGCCAGCAGCCCAGTGGAAGTCGGAAAACTGTTTTTT. Based on the CDR3 plus reference TRBV11-2 and TRBJ1-4, the full variable domain is EAGVAQSPRYKIIEKRQSVAFWCNPISGHATLYWYQQILGQGPKLLIQFQNNGVVDDSQLPKDRFSAERLKGVDSTLKIQPAKLEDSAVYLCASSPVEVGKLFFGSGTQLSVL.

This clone turned up a few times. The chain has TRBV19 and TRBJ1-5; D call uncertain. V dropped 7 bases and J dropped 7 bases, with 14 bases sitting between them. Germline CDR1 LNHDA, CDR2 SQIVND (reference sequence). There are 13 residues in the CDR3. DNA for the CDR3: TGTGCCAGTATGGCGGCATCGGCCCAGCCCCAGCATTTT. Its protein product is CASMAASAQPQHF.

This rearrangement joins TRBV6-5 to TRBJ1-2; a weak D match, TRBD1 (5 bases). V was cut by 4 bases and J by 6 bases, with 9 bases left in between. The CDR3 covers 12 residues. Germline V gives CDR1 MNHEY, CDR2 SVGAGI. The CDR3 coding sequence is TGTGCCAGCAGTTCAGGGATCGATGGCTACACCTTC. Translating gives CASSSGIDGYTF.

This chain joins TRBV27 and TRBJ2-7, with 7 positions matching TRBD1. V lost 5 bases to trimming and J lost 4 bases; unmatched junction nucleotides: 5. The CDR3 contains 13 residues. The germline CDR1 and CDR2 sequences are MNHEY and SMNVEV (reference sequence). The CDR3 coding sequence is TGTGCCAGCAGTCGACAGGGTCCATACGAGCAGTACTTC. It is translated as CASSRQGPYEQYF.

The V and J genes are TRBV13 and TRBJ2-7; a possible D gene is TRBD2 (6 bases). This CDR3 comprises 15 residues. Between the trimmed V and J ends, which lost 0 bases and 1 base, there was a span of 10 bases. CDR1 PRHDT and CDR2 FYEKMQ come from the germline V gene (reference sequence). CDR3 nucleotides: TGTGCCAGCAGCTTAGGGCGGGAACCTTCCTACGAGCAGTACTTC. The encoded protein is CASSLGREPSYEQYF.

The chain links TRBV29-1 to TRBJ1-2; 7 nucleotides match TRBD1. CDR1 is SQVTM and CDR2 is ANQGSEA in the germline V gene. V was pared by 3 bases and J by 8 bases, with 6 bases of the junction left unmatched. This CDR3 has 12 amino acids. CDR3 amino acids: CSVDEGGAGYTF. The CDR3 DNA follows: TGCAGCGTTGATGAAGGGGGCGCGGGCTACACCTTC. Looking up the rest from reference TRBV29-1 and TRBJ1-2 gives the full variable domain: SAVISQKPSRDICQRGTSLTIQCQVDSQVTMMFWYRQQPGQSLTLIATANQGSEATYESGFVIDKFPISRPNLTFSTLTVSNMSPEDSSIYLCSVDEGGAGYTFGSGTRLTVV.

The chain links TRBV5-4 to TRBJ1-2, with 7 positions matching TRBD1. V dropped 2 bases and J dropped 1; count of bases not matched to a gene: 5. This CDR3 region has 15 residues. Germline V gives CDR1 SGHNT, CDR2 YYREEE (reference sequence). CDR3 sequence reads: CASSFRDRINYGYTF. DNA for the CDR3: TGTGCCAGCAGCTTTAGGGACAGAATTAACTATGGCTACACCTTC.

V and J are TRBV12-5 and TRBJ2-1; no definite D call. The CDR3 runs to 11 residues. The germline V gene encodes CDR1 LGHNT and CDR2 FRNRAP. Trimming shortened V by 6 bases and J by 5 bases, and 5 bases separated the two germline ends. The DNA for the CDR3 is TGTGCTAGTGGCCGGCACAATGAGCAGTTCTTC. Protein product: CASGRHNEQFF.

The chain employs TRBV7-9 and TRBJ1-1, with D uncertain. The V gene lost 1 base and the J gene lost 4 bases, with 7 bases spanning the gap. Germline loops: CDR1 SEHNR, CDR2 FQNEAQ (reference sequence). This CDR3 spans 13 amino acids. The CDR3 DNA reads as TGTGCCAGCAGCTTAGAGTTTGGCACTGAAGCTTTCTTT. Translation: CASSLEFGTEAFF.

This chain uses TRBV2 with TRBJ2-7, with 9 bases that match TRBD1. CDR1 and CDR2 (germline): SNHLY, FYNNEI. The V gene end was trimmed by 7 bases and the J gene end by 5 bases; junction bases not matched to a gene: 12. The CDR3 has 15 residues. CDR3 DNA: TGTGCCAGCATCAAAACCGGGACAGGGAGCAACGAGCAGTACTTC. It is translated as CASIKTGTGSNEQYF.

The chain uses TRBV30 and TRBJ2-7; TRBD2 is a possible D gene (5 bases). Germline loops: CDR1 GTSNPN, CDR2 SVGIG (reference sequence). This CDR3 contains 12 residues. V was cut by 8 bases and J by 5 bases, with 16 bases left in between. In nucleotides, the CDR3 is TGTGCCATGGAGGTTGTACGTAACGAGCAGTACTTC. It is translated as CAMEVVRNEQYF.

This clone is a singleton in its sample. The rearrangement joins TRBV28 to TRBJ2-3; 12 bases align to TRBD2. The germline gives CDR1 MDHEN, CDR2 SYDVKM. This CDR3 spans 14 amino acids. V lost 10 bases and J lost 6; bases outside the gene matches: 8. The CDR3 loop is CAISQGLAGDTQYF. The CDR3 nucleotides are TGTGCCATTTCCCAGGGACTAGCGGGTGATACGCAGTATTTT.

The chain carries TRBV7-9 and TRBJ2-1; 7 nucleotides agree with TRBD2. Looked up from germline, CDR1 is SEHNR and CDR2 is FQNEAQ (reference sequence). V lost 5 bases to trimming and J lost 4 bases; unmatched junction nucleotides: 5. This CDR3 is built from 14 residues. The CDR3 coding sequence is TGTGCCAGCAGCCCAGCAGCGGGATACAATGAGCAGTTCTTC. Encoded protein: CASSPAAGYNEQFF. Combining the CDR3 with reference TRBV7-9 and TRBJ2-1 gives the whole variable domain DTGVSQNPRHKITKRGQNVTFRCDPISEHNRLYWYRQTLGQGPEFLTYFQNEAQLEKSRLLSDRFSAERPKGSFSTLEIQRTEQGDSAMYLCASSPAAGYNEQFFGPGTRLTVL.

This rearrangement joins TRBV11-2 to TRBJ2-3, with no clear D. The V and J ends lost 4 bases and 1 base respectively, with 9 bases between them. CDR1 SGHAT and CDR2 FQNNGV come from the germline V gene. The CDR3 has 14 residues. The CDR3 spells CASSYKWGTDTQYF. CDR3 bases: TGTGCCAGCAGCTATAAGTGGGGCACAGATACGCAGTATTTT.

The J gene is TRBJ2-7, the V gene TRBV7-2; 11 nucleotides match TRBD1. Trimming at V came to 2 bases and at J to 6 bases, leaving 6 bases not matched to a gene. Germline CDR1 and CDR2: SGHTA and FQGNSA. CDR3 length equals 15 residues. The CDR3 is CASSLRTGGLPEQYF. The CDR3 nucleotides are TGTGCCAGCAGCTTAAGGACAGGGGGCCTCCCCGAGCAGTACTTC.

The rearrangement uses TRBV19 and TRBJ1-2; D is ambiguous. V gave up 6 bases and J gave up 4 bases, with 15 bases separating them. CDR3 size: 14 residues. Germline loops: CDR1 LNHDA, CDR2 SQIVND (reference sequence). CDR3 in amino acids: CASRLGNSPYGYTF. The CDR3 coding sequence is TGTGCCAGTAGATTGGGAAACTCCCCCTATGGCTACACCTTC.

The chain has TRBV11-2 and TRBJ2-7, with 7 bases identical to TRBD2. Per germline, CDR1 SGHAT and CDR2 FQNNGV. The CDR3 is made up of 15 amino acids. V lost 4 bases to trimming and J lost 1 base; unmatched junction nucleotides: 7. The CDR3 bases are TGTGCCAGCAGCTCCCCCGGGCGGGGGTCCTACGAGCAGTACTTC. Encoded protein: CASSSPGRGSYEQYF.